The 20 T cell receptor beta chains reported below all come from one sample, sequenced in a study of cytomegalovirus exposure and HLA in healthy donors. PCR employed 60 Vbeta and 13 Jbeta primers. Assay used: immunoSEQ multiplex PCR; TCRdb lists only in-frame clones, some missing. The table shows about 96,000 clones, with about 70% occurring only once. Sequenced input: PBMCs. The receptor set was obtained from a woman in her 70s in good health and CMV-seropositive.

The chain employs TRBV7-2 and TRBJ2-7, with a tentative D call TRBD2 (6 bases). CDR1 and CDR2 from the germline V gene are SGHTA and FQGNSA. There are 16 residues in the CDR3. V gave up 0 bases and J gave up 0 bases, with 12 bases separating them. CDR3 sequence: CASSLAAGSSSYEQYF. The CDR3 coding sequence is TGTGCCAGCAGCTTAGCGGCGGGGTCCAGCTCCTACGAGCAGTACTTC. Looking up the rest from reference TRBV7-2 and TRBJ2-7 gives the full variable domain: GAGVSQSPSNKVTEKGKDVELRCDPISGHTALYWYRQSLGQGLEFLIYFQGNSAPDKSGLPSDRFSAERTGGSVSTLTIQRTQQEDSAVYLCASSLAAGSSSYEQYFGPGTRLTVT.

The chain employs TRBV20-1 and TRBJ2-1; unclear D gene. Germline assignment: CDR1 DFQATT and CDR2 SNEGSKA (reference sequence). V was pared by 5 bases and J by 4 bases, with 6 bases between. The CDR3 length is 11 residues. CDR3 nucleotide sequence: TGCAGTGCTTCACTGTACAATGAGCAGTTCTTC. This encodes CSASLYNEQFF.

The chain links TRBV28 to TRBJ2-7, with 8 bases fitting TRBD2. Trimming took 0 bases from V and 4 from J; bases not matched to a gene: 5. The CDR3 runs 15 residues. CDR1 MDHEN and CDR2 SYDVKM come from the germline V gene. The CDR3 DNA sequence: TGTGCCAGCAGTTTATGGGCGGGGGGCGCTTACGAGCAGTACTTC. It translates to CASSLWAGGAYEQYF.

The J gene is TRBJ2-5, the V gene TRBV5-1, with TRBD2 identical over 13 bases. The CDR3 length is 15 residues. Germline loops: CDR1 SGHRS, CDR2 YFSETQ. Trimming took 4 bases from V and 4 from J; bases not matched to a gene: 4. The CDR3 DNA is TGCGCCAGCAGCACTGGGACTAGCGGGATAGAGACCCAGTACTTC. Translated: CASSTGTSGIETQYF.

The CDR3 region is CASSDQQGQPNEQFF. In DNA form, the CDR3 reads TGTGCCAGCAGTGACCAACAGGGACAACCCAATGAGCAGTTCTTC. The chain combines TRBV6-4 with TRBJ2-1, with a possible D match to TRBD1 (6 bases). The V and J ends lost 2 bases and 6 bases respectively, with 14 bases between them. This CDR3 contains 15 residues. In germline, CDR1 is MRHNA, CDR2 SNTAGT.

The chain carries TRBV4-2 and TRBJ1-5, with no clear D. V lost 0 bases and J 1 base, leaving 7 bases between the germline ends. Germline CDR1 is LGHNA and CDR2 is YNFKEQ. The CDR3 length is 15 residues. The DNA of the CDR3 is TGTGCCAGCAGCCAAGAGTTTCGGAGCAATCAGCCCCAGCATTTT. Translating gives CASSQEFRSNQPQHF.

The rearrangement uses TRBV7-3 and TRBJ2-2; TRBD2 might be the D (6 bases). V was pared by 3 bases and J by 0 bases, with 11 bases between. This CDR3 spans 16 amino acids. Germline V gene lookup returns CDR1 SGHTA and CDR2 FQGTGA. The CDR3 reads CASSFQGLTNTGELFF. In DNA form, the CDR3 reads TGTGCCAGCAGCTTTCAGGGACTGACGAACACCGGGGAGCTGTTTTTT.

Concerning this clone itself: A junction end diverges from the germline sequence, so it may reflect a read error. The chain joins TRBV2 to TRBJ1-2; 10 bases match TRBD1. Germline V gene lookup returns CDR1 SNHLY and CDR2 FYNNEI. The CDR3 consists of 13 residues. This CDR3 reads CANSGDRGLGYTF. For the CDR3, the DNA is TGTGCCAACAGTGGAGACAGGGGGCTTGGCTACACCTTC.

This chain connects TRBV4-2 to TRBJ2-7, with 12 bases identical to TRBD2. V dropped 0 bases and J dropped 6; count of bases not matched to a gene: 6. Germline V gene sequence: CDR1 LGHNA, CDR2 YNFKEQ. The CDR3 runs to 16 residues. In DNA form, the CDR3 reads TGTGCCAGCAGCCAAGACCCAGGGACTAGCGGGCTCGAGCAGTACTTC. This translates into CASSQDPGTSGLEQYF.

The rearrangement links TRBV15 to TRBJ1-4, with 11 positions matching TRBD1. With V trimmed by 3 bases and J by 8 bases, 2 bases remained unmatched. Per the germline V gene, CDR1 is LNHNV and CDR2 is YYDKDF (reference sequence). This CDR3 is 14 amino acids long. Written as DNA, the CDR3 is TGTGCCACCAGCAGGGACAGGGGGCGCGAAAAACTGTTTTTT. It yields the protein CATSRDRGREKLFF.

This clone was picked up a small number of times. The V and J genes are TRBV7-8 and TRBJ1-1, with 7 bases fitting TRBD1. In germline, CDR1 is SGHVS, CDR2 FQNEAQ. The CDR3 runs to 14 residues. J was trimmed by 6 bases and V by 4 bases; bases with no gene match: 8. Written as DNA, the CDR3 is TGTGCCAGCAGCTCACCCTCGACAGGGCCTGAAGCTTTCTTT. This gives the protein CASSSPSTGPEAFF. The full variable domain, rest sourced from reference TRBV7-8 and TRBJ1-1, is GAGVSQSPRYKVAKRGQDVALRCDPISGHVSLFWYQQALGQGPEFLTYFQNEAQLDKSGLPSDRFFAERPEGSVSTLKIQRTQQEDSAVYLCASSSPSTGPEAFFGQGTRLTVV.

The V gene is TRBV9, the J gene TRBJ2-7; 7 nucleotides match TRBD1. The CDR3 extends over 15 amino acids. Looked up from germline, CDR1 is SGDLS and CDR2 is YYNGEE. V trimming: 0 bases; J trimming: 2 bases; junction bases outside the gene matches: 5. As DNA, the CDR3 is TGTGCCAGCAGCGTAGCCCCGACAGGGACCTACGAGCAGTACTTC. Translation: CASSVAPTGTYEQYF.

The chain joins TRBV9 to TRBJ1-1; 8 nucleotides match TRBD1. V shed 3 bases and J 6 bases; nucleotides not matched to a gene: 7. Germline V gene data show CDR1 as SGDLS and CDR2 as YYNGEE. The CDR3 is 14 residues long. The CDR3 spells CASSAGQGIAEAFF. The CDR3 bases are TGTGCCAGCAGCGCCGGACAGGGCATCGCTGAAGCTTTCTTT. The whole variable domain, remainder taken from reference TRBV9 and TRBJ1-1, is DSGVTQTPKHLITATGQRVTLRCSPRSGDLSVYWYQQSLDQGLQFLIQYYNGEERAKGNILERFSAQQFPDLHSELNLSSLELGDSALYFCASSAGQGIAEAFFGQGTRLTVV.

This rearrangement joins TRBV14 to TRBJ1-1; D ambiguous. The CDR3 loop spans 16 amino acids. Trimming pared 0 bases from V and 0 bases from J, leaving 11 bases between. Germline values: CDR1 SGHDN, CDR2 FVKESK. CDR3 nucleotides: TGTGCCAGCAGCCAAGATGCGGCTTTCTTGAACACTGAAGCTTTCTTT. This gives the protein CASSQDAAFLNTEAFF.

J is TRBJ2-1 and V is TRBV28, with D tentatively TRBD1 (5 bases). V was clipped by 3 bases and J by 7 bases, with 13 bases between them. Germline-derived CDR1 and CDR2 are MDHEN and SYDVKM. CDR3 length equals 14 residues. CDR3 in DNA: TGTGCCAGCAGTTTCACCGGTGGGGCAAATGAGCAGTTCTTC. Encoded protein: CASSFTGGANEQFF.

This sequence joins TRBV29-1 and TRBJ1-4, with TRBD1 matching 7 bases. CDR1 and CDR2 from the germline V gene are SQVTM and ANQGSEA. CDR3 length equals 13 residues. The V and J ends lost 6 bases and 5 bases, in that order; junction bases with no gene match: 6. CDR3 loop: CSVPDRQNEKLFF. The CDR3, as DNA: TGCAGCGTGCCGGACAGGCAAAATGAAAAACTGTTTTTT.

The rearrangement uses TRBV6-1 and TRBJ1-6, with 9 bases aligning to TRBD1. CDR3 length equals 19 residues. Trimming cost V 1 base and J 3 bases; bases outside gene matches: 10. Germline CDR1 MNHNS, CDR2 SASEGT. Here the CDR3 reads CASSEGGQGGRFYNSPLHF. Here the CDR3 DNA reads TGTGCCAGCAGTGAAGGGGGACAGGGCGGCCGGTTCTATAATTCACCCCTCCACTTT.

This sequence joins TRBV10-3 and TRBJ2-1, with 9 nucleotides matching TRBD1. V shed 6 bases, J shed 6 bases, and the junction held 3 bases outside the gene matches. CDR1 is ENHRY and CDR2 is SYGVKD in the germline V gene. CDR3 size: 13 residues. The CDR3: CAIRQGAGNEQFF. The CDR3 region has the DNA TGTGCCATCAGACAGGGGGCCGGCAATGAGCAGTTCTTC.

This clone has only a few counts. The chain is built from TRBV27 and TRBJ2-7; unclear D gene. The germline V gene has CDR1 MNHEY and CDR2 SMNVEV (reference sequence). The CDR3 extends over 14 amino acids. Trimming left V 1 base short and J 1 base short, with 8 bases between. CDR3 residues: CASSLYGSSYEQYF. The CDR3 bases are TGTGCCAGCAGTTTATATGGCAGTTCCTACGAGCAGTACTTC.

The chain combines TRBV6-5 with TRBJ1-6; a weak D match, TRBD1 (5 bases). V lost 5 bases and J lost 7, with 15 bases in between. The germline V gene has CDR1 MNHEY and CDR2 SVGAGI. This CDR3 has 15 residues. CDR3 nucleotide sequence: TGTGCCAGCAGTCCCCTGGCGGGGGGGAATTCACCCCTCCACTTT. Protein: CASSPLAGGNSPLHF.